The next 9 T cell receptor beta chains were all read from a single sample in a study of T cell responses to AZD1222 COVID-19 vaccine. Profiling relied on immunoSEQ multiplex PCR, and the TCRdb table lists in-frame clones only, not all of them. This table has about 120,000 clones, around nine tenths appearing once. Sample: peripheral blood, taken on day 0 of AZD1222 vaccination. These receptors came from an adult in good health.

In this sample, this clone turned up once. The V call is TRBV24-1, the J call TRBJ1-4; D gene ambiguous. V gave up 9 bases and J gave up 10 bases, with 14 bases separating them. CDR3 size: 12 residues. CDR1 KGHDR and CDR2 SFDVKD come from the germline V gene. CDR3 amino acids: CATGSKSGKLFF. In DNA, the CDR3 is TGTGCCACCGGGTCGAAAAGCGGAAAACTGTTTTTT.

This chain joins TRBV6-2 or TRBV6-3 and TRBJ2-7, with D perhaps matching TRBD2 (6 bases). This CDR3 is built from 19 residues. V lost 5 bases and J 6 bases, leaving 32 bases between the germline ends. In germline, CDR1 is MNHEY, CDR2 SVGEGT. The CDR3 DNA follows: TGTGCCAGCAGTCTACGCAGAAGTCGAGTTAAGGGAGGCTTCTCCGAGCAGTACTTC. Translating gives CASSLRRSRVKGGFSEQYF.

This clone turned up a few times. V and J are TRBV3-1 (or the pseudogene TRBV3-2) and TRBJ2-7; TRBD2 might be the D (5 bases). V lost 7 bases to trimming and J lost 3 bases, with 19 bases between them. This CDR3 is built from 15 residues. CDR1 is LGHDT and CDR2 is YNNKEL in the germline V gene (reference sequence). The CDR3 protein is CASTSEGLGVYEQYF. As DNA, the CDR3 is TGTGCCAGCACCTCCGAGGGATTAGGAGTCTACGAGCAGTACTTC.

The chain uses TRBV7-2 and TRBJ2-1; D perhaps matches TRBD1 (6 bases). This CDR3 is built from 13 residues. The germline V gene encodes CDR1 SGHTA and CDR2 FQGNSA. Trimming stripped 5 bases from V and 6 bases from J, with 11 bases between. The CDR3 here is CASSRGQRNEQFF. CDR3 bases: TGTGCCAGCAGCCGAGGACAGCGCAATGAGCAGTTCTTC.

The chain is built from TRBV3-1 (or the pseudogene TRBV3-2) and TRBJ1-6; D ambiguous. Trimming shortened V by 3 bases and J by 3 bases, and 6 bases separated the two germline ends. The CDR3 covers 14 residues. Germline CDR1 is LGHDT and CDR2 is YNNKEL (reference sequence). The CDR3 DNA is TGTGCCAGCAGCCAGGGTAACTATAATTCACCCCTCCACTTT. This sequence encodes CASSQGNYNSPLHF.

The chain recombines TRBV27 with TRBJ2-7; D may be TRBD1 (6 bases). Germline V gene data show CDR1 as MNHEY and CDR2 as SMNVEV (reference sequence). The CDR3 consists of 14 residues. Trimming removed 2 bases at V and 5 bases at J, with 13 bases between. CDR3 amino acids: CASSLVRGSHEQYF. The CDR3 coding sequence is TGTGCCAGCAGTTTAGTTAGGGGGAGTCACGAGCAGTACTTC.

The gene calls are TRBV6-5 and TRBJ2-1; possible D gene TRBD2, 5 bases. The CDR3 covers 13 residues. The germline V gene encodes CDR1 MNHEY and CDR2 SVGAGI. The V and J ends lost 6 bases and 3 bases respectively, with 9 bases between them. CDR3 coding DNA: TGTGCCAGCAGACTCGGACTCTACAATGAGCAGTTCTTC. It is translated as CASRLGLYNEQFF.

The gene calls are TRBV4-2 and TRBJ2-1; D unresolved. The CDR3 totals 13 residues. Per the germline V gene, CDR1 is LGHNA and CDR2 is YNFKEQ. Trimming cost V 0 bases and J 10 bases, with 10 bases left between them. The CDR3 loop reads CASSQESRREQFF. The CDR3 region has the DNA TGTGCCAGCAGCCAAGAGTCGCGTCGGGAGCAGTTCTTC.

This clone has just one count. The chain has TRBV6-5 and TRBJ1-1; 8 positions match TRBD1. Germline V gives CDR1 MNHEY, CDR2 SVGAGI. The trim removed 2 bases at V and 7 bases at J, leaving 9 bases unmatched. There are 15 residues in the CDR3. CDR3: CASSYPPSGQGEAFF. CDR3 nucleotide sequence: TGTGCCAGCAGTTACCCACCGTCCGGACAGGGTGAAGCTTTCTTT.